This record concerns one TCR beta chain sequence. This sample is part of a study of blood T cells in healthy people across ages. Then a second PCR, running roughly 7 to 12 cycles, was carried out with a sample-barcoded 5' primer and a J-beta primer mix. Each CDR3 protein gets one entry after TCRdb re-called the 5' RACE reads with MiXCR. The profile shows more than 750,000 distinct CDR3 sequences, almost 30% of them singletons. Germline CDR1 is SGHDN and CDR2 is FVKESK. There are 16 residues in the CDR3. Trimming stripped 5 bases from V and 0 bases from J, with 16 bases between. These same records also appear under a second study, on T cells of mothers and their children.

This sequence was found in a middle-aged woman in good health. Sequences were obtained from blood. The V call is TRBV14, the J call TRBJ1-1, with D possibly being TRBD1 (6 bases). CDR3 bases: TGTGCCAGCAGCTTCGGAGGACAGCTCATGAACACTGAAGCTTTCTTT. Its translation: CASSFGGQLMNTEAFF.